This T cell receptor beta chain was documented in a study of beta chain features in type 1 diabetes. Notes on the study in general: Type 1 diabetes patients showed a moderate but significant shortening of TCRB CDR3s in all four CD4+ subsets.

Expressed TCRB transcripts got sequenced, as all isolated RNA was reverse transcribed. Produced via immunoSEQ multiplex PCR; TCRdb's table is partial and in-frame only. This table has about 700,000 clones, under 15% appearing once. Germline lookup yields CDR1 ENHRY and CDR2 SYGVKD. There are 16 residues in the CDR3. V lost 4 bases and J lost 10; bases outside the gene matches: 16. As for this clone: What it recognizes is unknown.

This TCR derives from a man aged 18 to 30 with type 1 diabetes. This rearrangement joins TRBV10-3 to TRBJ2-1; the match to TRBD2 covers 7 bases. The sequencing sample was made of naive CD4+ T cells from blood. CDR3 protein: CAISGSGAGPVVEQFF. The CDR3 nucleotides are TGTGCCATCAGTGGAAGTGGAGCGGGGCCGGTCGTGGAGCAGTTCTTC.